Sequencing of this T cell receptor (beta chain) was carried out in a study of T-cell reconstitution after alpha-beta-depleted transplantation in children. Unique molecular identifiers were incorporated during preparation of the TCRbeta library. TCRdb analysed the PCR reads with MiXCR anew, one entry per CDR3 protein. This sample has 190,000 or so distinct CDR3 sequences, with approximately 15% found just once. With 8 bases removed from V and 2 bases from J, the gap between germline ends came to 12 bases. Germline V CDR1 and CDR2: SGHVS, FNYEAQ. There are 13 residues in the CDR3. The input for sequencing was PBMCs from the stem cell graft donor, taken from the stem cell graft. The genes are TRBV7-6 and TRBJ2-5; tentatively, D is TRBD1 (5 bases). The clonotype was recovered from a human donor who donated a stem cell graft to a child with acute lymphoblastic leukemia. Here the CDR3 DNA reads TGTGCCAGCGGCCGACAGTTTCAAGAGACCCAGTACTTC. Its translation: CASGRQFQETQYF.